A single sample gave rise to the 22 T cell receptor beta chains below, sequenced in a study of blood T cell repertoires in COVID-19. TCRdb's table, derived via immunoSEQ multiplex PCR, lists solely in-frame clones and lacks some. The table records 150,000 to 200,000 clones, approximately 90% of them present only once. Specimen: peripheral blood. These receptors originate from a man between 65 and 85 years old with active or convalescent COVID-19.

The chain recombines TRBV28 with TRBJ2-6; no clear D. The ends were cut back, 6 bases at V and 4 bases at J, with 13 bases in the middle. Germline loops: CDR1 MDHEN, CDR2 SYDVKM. The CDR3 is 15 amino acids. In DNA form, the CDR3 reads TGTGCCAGCAGCTCAACTTTCCGAGGGGCCAACGTCCTGACTTTC. The encoded protein is CASSSTFRGANVLTF.

V and J are TRBV2 and TRBJ2-1, with a possible D match to TRBD2 (6 bases). V shed 7 bases and J shed 7 bases, with 20 bases lying between them. Germline V gives CDR1 SNHLY, CDR2 FYNNEI. The CDR3 length is 15 residues. CDR3 coding DNA: TGTGCCAGCACCGGGGACTCGGGATCGAGTAATGAGCAGTTCTTC. Translated: CASTGDSGSSNEQFF.

The gene calls are TRBV5-4 and TRBJ1-1, with TRBD1 matching over 7 bases. After removal of 4 bases from V and 0 bases from J, the junction contained 3 bases not matched to a gene. Germline-derived CDR1 and CDR2 are SGHNT and YYREEE (reference sequence). The CDR3 is 14 amino acids. DNA of the CDR3: TGTGCCAGCAGCGGGGGACAGCTGAACACTGAAGCTTTCTTT. It is translated as CASSGGQLNTEAFF.

The chain has TRBV5-1 and TRBJ1-1; perhaps TRBD1 as D (5 bases). CDR3 length: 15 amino acids. Looked up from germline, CDR1 is SGHRS and CDR2 is YFSETQ. The V and J ends lost 3 bases and 1 base respectively, with 13 bases between them. For the CDR3, the DNA is TGCGCCAGCAGCTCAAGGTGGGGGGGGAACACTGAAGCTTTCTTT. Its translation is CASSSRWGGNTEAFF.

This chain joins TRBV27 and TRBJ2-1; the D gene is possibly TRBD2 (6 bases). The length of the CDR3 is 15 residues. Germline assignment: CDR1 MNHEY and CDR2 SMNVEV (reference sequence). V lost 5 bases and J lost 2, with 13 bases in between. CDR3 sequence (DNA): TGTGCCAGCAGTCCCACCGGCGGGGCCTACAATGAGCAGTTCTTC. Translated: CASSPTGGAYNEQFF.

This chain links TRBV20-1 with TRBJ1-1; 8 positions match TRBD1. After removal of 3 bases from V and 6 bases from J, the junction contained 9 bases not matched to a gene. CDR1 and CDR2 from the germline V gene are DFQATT and SNEGSKA (reference sequence). The CDR3 is 14 amino acids. The CDR3 DNA reads as TGCAGTGCTAGTTTCCCTGACAGGGGCTCTGAAGCTTTCTTT. Amino acid sequence: CSASFPDRGSEAFF.

The CDR3 sequence is CASRKSVGTMLNTEAFF. DNA for the CDR3: TGTGCCAGCAGGAAAAGTGTGGGCACCATGTTGAACACTGAAGCTTTCTTT. This chain connects TRBV28 to TRBJ1-1; D gene ambiguous. Germline assignment: CDR1 MDHEN and CDR2 SYDVKM. V lost 6 bases and J 0 bases, leaving 20 bases between the germline ends. The CDR3 covers 17 residues.

The V gene is TRBV11-2, the J gene TRBJ2-3, with 9 nucleotides matching TRBD2. The CDR3 covers 18 residues. J gave up 1 base and V 1 base, and 9 bases lay outside the gene matches. The germline V gene encodes CDR1 SGHAT and CDR2 FQNNGV. The CDR3 nucleotides read TGTGCCAGCAGCTTAGGGTCTGATAGCGGGAGAGGCACAGATACGCAGTATTTT. Its translation is CASSLGSDSGRGTDTQYF.

The chain combines TRBV14 with TRBJ1-2; D uncertain. The CDR3 has 18 amino acids. CDR1 SGHDN and CDR2 FVKESK come from the germline V gene. Trimming removed 0 bases at V and 0 bases at J, with 17 bases between. The CDR3 region has the DNA TGTGCCAGCAGCCAAGATCTCCCGACGGCGGAAGCTAACTATGGCTACACCTTC. As protein: CASSQDLPTAEANYGYTF.

V gene TRBV28 combines with J gene TRBJ2-7; possibly TRBD2 for D (6 bases). V gave up 10 bases and J gave up 4 bases, with 20 bases separating them. CDR1 is MDHEN, CDR2 SYDVKM, per germline. This CDR3 is 14 amino acids long. The CDR3, as DNA: TGTGCCACGCTTCCGGGGGACCGCATGTACGAGCAGTACTTC. Encoded protein: CATLPGDRMYEQYF.

This chain's CDR3 is CASSLLAGSYEQYF. In DNA form, the CDR3 reads TGTGCCAGCAGCTTACTTGCGGGCTCCTACGAGCAGTACTTC. V gene TRBV7-9 combines with J gene TRBJ2-7, with D tentatively TRBD2 (5 bases). V lost 2 bases to trimming and J lost 0 bases, with 8 bases between them. Per the germline V gene, CDR1 is SEHNR and CDR2 is FQNEAQ (reference sequence). This CDR3 spans 14 amino acids. Variable domain in full (rest from reference TRBV7-9 and TRBJ2-7): DTGVSQNPRHKITKRGQNVTFRCDPISEHNRLYWYRQTLGQGPEFLTYFQNEAQLEKSRLLSDRFSAERPKGSFSTLEIQRTEQGDSAMYLCASSLLAGSYEQYFGPGTRLTVT.

The chain combines TRBV29-1 with TRBJ2-1; 7 bases map to TRBD2. Unmatched junction bases numbered 15, after V lost 2 bases and J lost 5 bases. This CDR3 spans 17 amino acids. CDR1 SQVTM and CDR2 ANQGSEA come from the germline V gene. In DNA form, the CDR3 reads TGCAGCGTTGAAAATGAGAGGGCAGGGAGGGTCCACAATGAGCAGTTCTTC. Residues: CSVENERAGRVHNEQFF.

This chain connects TRBV6-5 to TRBJ1-5; D gene uncertain. V was pared by 4 bases and J by 5 bases, with 15 bases between. The CDR3 runs 15 residues. Germline V gene data show CDR1 as MNHEY and CDR2 as SVGAGI. CDR3 coding DNA: TGTGCCAGCAGTTCGCTACGTGGAGTCGATCAGCCCCAGCATTTT. It specifies CASSSLRGVDQPQHF.

The gene calls are TRBV5-6 and TRBJ1-6; possible D gene TRBD1, 5 bases. Trimming pared 4 bases from V and 4 bases from J, leaving 9 bases between. The germline CDR1 and CDR2 sequences are SGHDT and YYEEEE. CDR3 length: 14 amino acids. The CDR3 DNA sequence: TGTGCCAGCAGCCCTAAGGGGTATAATTCACCCCTCCACTTT. This gives the protein CASSPKGYNSPLHF.

The chain joins TRBV18 to TRBJ2-3, with a possible D match to TRBD1 (5 bases). Germline values: CDR1 KGHSH, CDR2 LQKENI. The V end was cut by 1 base, the J end by 5 bases, with 10 bases between. The CDR3 loop spans 14 amino acids. CDR3 nucleotide sequence: TGTGCCAGCTCACCACAGGGGAATGGAGATACGCAGTATTTT. Translating gives CASSPQGNGDTQYF.

The V gene is TRBV3-1 (or the pseudogene TRBV3-2), the J gene TRBJ2-5, with D possibly being TRBD2 (7 bases). The CDR3 is 16 amino acids. Trimming removed 1 base at V and 5 bases at J, with 17 bases between. CDR1 and CDR2 from the germline V gene are LGHDT and YNNKEL (reference sequence). CDR3: CASSQVHGGGGETQYF. CDR3 DNA sequence: TGTGCCAGCAGCCAAGTCCATGGGGGGGGCGGGGAGACCCAGTACTTC.

The chain employs TRBV7-8 and TRBJ1-5, with TRBD1 as a possible D gene (6 bases). The germline V gene has CDR1 SGHVS and CDR2 FQNEAQ. V dropped 5 bases and J dropped 4 bases, with 18 bases sitting between them. This CDR3 is 16 amino acids long. The CDR3 nucleotides read TGTGCCAGCAGCCCACGGACAGAGAGGGATAATCAGCCCCAGCATTTT. Translated: CASSPRTERDNQPQHF.

The chain recombines TRBV7-2 with TRBJ2-3; 9 bases agree with TRBD2. Germline CDR1 and CDR2: SGHTA and FQGNSA. This CDR3 is built from 16 residues. Losses at the gene ends were 5 bases for V and 4 bases for J; bases not matched to a gene: 10. The CDR3 here is CASSKGGLAVADTQYF. For the CDR3, the DNA is TGTGCCAGCAGCAAGGGGGGACTAGCAGTTGCAGATACGCAGTATTTT. The variable domain in full, completed from reference TRBV7-2 and TRBJ2-3, reads GAGVSQSPSNKVTEKGKDVELRCDPISGHTALYWYRQSLGQGLEFLIYFQGNSAPDKSGLPSDRFSAERTGGSVSTLTIQRTQQEDSAVYLCASSKGGLAVADTQYFGPGTRLTVL.

V usage is TRBV5-1 and J usage is TRBJ2-3; TRBD2 agrees at 7 bases. Germline V gene data show CDR1 as SGHRS and CDR2 as YFSETQ. V dropped 0 bases and J dropped 2; count of bases not matched to a gene: 3. CDR3 length: 15 residues. CDR3 sequence reads: CASSLGAGVTDTQYF. The CDR3 DNA follows: TGCGCCAGCAGCTTGGGCGCGGGAGTCACAGATACGCAGTATTTT.

The genes are TRBV11-2 and TRBJ1-6; no reliable D call. From germline, CDR1 is SGHAT and CDR2 FQNNGV. The CDR3 extends over 14 amino acids. Between the trimmed V and J ends, which lost 3 bases and 0 bases, there was a span of 3 bases. Here the CDR3 DNA reads TGTGCCAGCAGCTTGAGCTCCTATAATTCACCCCTCCACTTT. It yields the protein CASSLSSYNSPLHF.

The genes are TRBV11-2 and TRBJ2-1; 9 bases line up with TRBD2. The CDR3 sequence is 18 residues long. Germline CDR1 and CDR2: SGHAT and FQNNGV. V trimming: 2 bases; J trimming: 6 bases; junction bases outside the gene matches: 14. This chain's CDR3 is CASSLNPTSGTSVNEQFF. The CDR3 DNA follows: TGTGCCAGCAGCTTAAACCCGACTAGCGGCACCTCCGTCAATGAGCAGTTCTTC.

A note on this clone: A read error may account for a junction end that differs from germline. V and J are TRBV7-8 and TRBJ2-1; TRBD2 aligns across 10 bases. CDR3 length: 15 amino acids. Germline-derived CDR1 and CDR2 are SGHVS and FQNEAQ. This CDR3 reads CASTLPGLARNEQFF. CDR3 DNA: TGTGCCAGCACCTTACCGGGACTAGCGAGAAATGAGCAGTTCTTC.